This TCR beta chain was retrieved from a study of Ad26.COV2.S vaccination and SARS-CoV-2 variants. In the study overall: Trial arm assignment for the donor was COV1001 Ad26.COV2.S.

TCRdb keeps only in-frame clones here, not all; method: immunoSEQ multiplex PCR. The profile shows 400,000 to 450,000 clones, about nine tenths of them singletons. General study results and limits: Across vaccine and placebo recipients, the breadth of non-spike TCRs was similar. Measurements of TCR breadth and depth may have given underestimates of the total T cell responses.

Treatment specified: about 20 received Ad26.COV2.S at low or high dose, single or two shots; roughly 5 received placebo; per-sample allocation not given. Day 63 after the first injection of vaccine or placebo was the sampling time. At a Boston site, the person donating was an adult of 18-55 years. The CDR3 extends over 15 amino acids. Trimming took 2 bases from V and 0 from J, leaving 10 bases between them. Germline assignment: CDR1 ENHRY and CDR2 SYGVKD. Note on this clone: What it recognizes is unknown.

Material: peripheral blood, obtained in a trial of Ad26.COV2.S vaccine versus placebo. The clonotype was recovered from a person aged 18 to 65 who received the Ad26.COV2.S COVID-19 vaccine or a placebo. This chain links TRBV10-3 with TRBJ1-2, with unresolved D. The CDR3 loop is CAISEGVVPNYGYTF. In nucleotides, the CDR3 is TGTGCCATCAGTGAGGGCGTGGTACCTAACTATGGCTACACCTTC.